These 20 T cell receptor beta chains originate from one sample sequenced in a study of blood T cell repertoires in COVID-19. Measured with immunoSEQ multiplex PCR; TCRdb has only the in-frame clones, and not every one. Here the sample spans tens of thousands of clones, around four fifths being singletons. Sequenced material: peripheral blood. The receptors stem from a man aged 65 to 79 with acute or convalescent COVID-19.

The chain uses TRBV4-1 and TRBJ2-7; TRBD2 matches 7 bases. The CDR3 is 15 residues long. V shed 3 bases, J shed 5 bases, and the junction held 10 bases outside the gene matches. Germline CDR1 is MGHRA and CDR2 is YSYEKL. The CDR3 region is CASSHVGRADDEQYF. Written as DNA, the CDR3 is TGCGCCAGCAGCCACGTGGGGAGGGCCGACGACGAGCAGTACTTC.

The genes are TRBV6-5 and TRBJ1-6; D call uncertain. This CDR3 contains 15 residues. The germline V and J ends were trimmed by 5 bases and 9 bases, with 17 bases remaining between them. CDR1 and CDR2 (germline): MNHEY, SVGAGI. The CDR3 sequence: CASSPRRGFASPLHF. The CDR3 nucleotides are TGTGCCAGCAGTCCCCGCCGGGGTTTCGCTTCACCCCTCCACTTT.

The V call is TRBV5-1, the J call TRBJ2-1; 13 nucleotides match TRBD2. The V gene end was trimmed by 3 bases and the J gene end by 0 bases; junction bases not matched to a gene: 6. The CDR3 spans 18 residues. CDR1 is SGHRS, CDR2 YFSETQ, per germline. As DNA, the CDR3 is TGCGCCAGCAGCTGGGGGACTAGCGGGGCCACCTCCTACAATGAGCAGTTCTTC. It translates to CASSWGTSGATSYNEQFF.

This chain joins TRBV7-8 and TRBJ2-2; D perhaps matches TRBD1 (6 bases). Trimming shortened V by 5 bases and J by 5 bases, and 12 bases separated the two germline ends. The CDR3 totals 14 residues. Looked up from germline, CDR1 is SGHVS and CDR2 is FQNEAQ. For the CDR3, the DNA is TGTGCCAGCAGCCCCAGGGGCCTGACCGGGGAGCTGTTTTTT. Translation: CASSPRGLTGELFF.

This clone was recorded once. This sequence joins TRBV6-1 and TRBJ1-2; 9 bases match TRBD1. Germline V gene sequence: CDR1 MNHNS, CDR2 SASEGT. J lost 3 bases, V lost 4 bases, and 9 bases had no gene match. The length of the CDR3 is 16 residues. In DNA form, the CDR3 reads TGTGCCAGCAGTGCCTGGGGCTGGACAGGGGACTATGGCTACACCTTC. Translating gives CASSAWGWTGDYGYTF.

The chain combines TRBV6-5 with TRBJ1-3; perhaps TRBD1 as D (5 bases). Trimming removed 8 bases from V and 0 bases from J, with 14 bases in between. This CDR3 has 15 residues. The germline V gene has CDR1 MNHEY and CDR2 SVGAGI. CDR3 nucleotides: TGTGCCAGCGGCAGGGAAGCTAACTCTGGAAACACCATATATTTT. Translation gives CASGREANSGNTIYF.

The rearrangement joins TRBV10-2 to TRBJ1-1; no clear D. V was clipped by 6 bases and J by 1 base, with 9 bases between them. The CDR3 sequence is 13 residues long. Germline loops: CDR1 WSHSY, CDR2 SAAADI. Here the CDR3 DNA reads TGCGCCAGCAGATTCCGGGAGAACACTGAAGCTTTCTTT. Translation gives CASRFRENTEAFF.

The rearrangement uses TRBV6-5 and TRBJ1-5; D might be TRBD1 (5 bases). The germline gives CDR1 MNHEY, CDR2 SVGAGI. This CDR3 spans 12 amino acids. V lost 9 bases, J lost 4 bases, and 10 bases lay in between. The CDR3 DNA follows: TGTGCCAGTGGGGCTCTTAATCAGCCCCAGCATTTT. Translated, it gives CASGALNQPQHF.

The chain carries TRBV18 and TRBJ1-6; 8 positions match TRBD1. The trim removed 3 bases at V and 7 bases at J, leaving 5 bases unmatched. CDR3 length: 15 residues. Germline CDR1 is KGHSH and CDR2 is LQKENI. In nucleotides, the CDR3 is TGTGCCAGCTCACCTGCCGGACAGGGAAATTCACCCCTCCACTTT. Amino acids: CASSPAGQGNSPLHF.

The chain carries TRBV6-6 and TRBJ1-2, with D unresolved. CDR3 length: 11 amino acids. CDR1 and CDR2 (germline): MNHNY, SVGAGI (reference sequence). The V end lost 6 bases, the J end lost 6 bases, and 8 bases lay between the germline ends. This CDR3 reads CASRSPHGYTF. The CDR3 DNA sequence: TGTGCCAGCAGGTCTCCCCATGGCTACACCTTC.

This clone was seen many times. The chain has TRBV23-1 and TRBJ2-7; the D is unclear. TRBV23-1 is classed as an ORF, of uncertain function. The ends were cut back, 3 bases at V and 5 bases at J, with 20 bases in the middle. This CDR3 has 16 residues. The CDR3: CASSQHRFTPPNEQYF. CDR3 bases: TGCGCCAGCAGTCAGCACCGATTTACACCCCCGAACGAGCAGTACTTC.

The chain is built from TRBV15 and TRBJ1-2, with D possibly TRBD1 on 5 matching bases. The V and J ends lost 1 base and 5 bases respectively, with 8 bases between them. This CDR3 region has 13 residues. Germline V gene sequence: CDR1 LNHNV, CDR2 YYDKDF (reference sequence). The CDR3 region is CATSRVQGYGYTF. DNA of the CDR3: TGTGCCACCAGCAGAGTCCAGGGTTATGGCTACACCTTC.

The genes are TRBV7-2 and TRBJ1-2, with D possibly being TRBD1 (5 bases). Trimming stripped 2 bases from V and 7 bases from J, with 11 bases between. The CDR3 length is 13 residues. The germline V gene encodes CDR1 SGHTA and CDR2 FQGNSA. In DNA form, the CDR3 reads TGTGCCAGCAGCTTACGGCAGGGCTCTGGCTACACCTTC. Translation: CASSLRQGSGYTF. Using reference TRBV7-2 and TRBJ1-2 for the parts outside the CDR3, the full variable domain is GAGVSQSPSNKVTEKGKDVELRCDPISGHTALYWYRQSLGQGLEFLIYFQGNSAPDKSGLPSDRFSAERTGGSVSTLTIQRTQQEDSAVYLCASSLRQGSGYTFGSGTRLTVV.

The V call is TRBV6-6, the J call TRBJ1-6, with D possibly matching TRBD1 (5 bases). The CDR3 length is 16 residues. The V end was cut by 0 bases, the J end by 10 bases, with 16 bases between. The germline V gene encodes CDR1 MNHNY and CDR2 SVGAGI (reference sequence). In DNA form, the CDR3 reads TGTGCCAGCAGTTACTCAGGCCAGGGAGGTGGGTCACCCCTCCACTTT. Protein sequence: CASSYSGQGGGSPLHF.

The chain carries TRBV2 and TRBJ1-4; a possible D gene is TRBD1 (5 bases). V lost 2 bases and J 5 bases, leaving 9 bases between the germline ends. This CDR3 is built from 14 residues. Germline CDR1 SNHLY, CDR2 FYNNEI. The CDR3: CASSEQGSNEKLFF. The CDR3 coding sequence is TGTGCCAGCAGTGAACAGGGATCGAATGAAAAACTGTTTTTT. The full variable domain, its missing parts supplied by reference TRBV2 and TRBJ1-4, is EPEVTQTPSHQVTQMGQEVILRCVPISNHLYFYWYRQILGQKVEFLVSFYNNEISEKSEIFDDQFSVERPDGSNFTLKIRSTKLEDSAMYFCASSEQGSNEKLFFGSGTQLSVL.

V and J are TRBV5-1 and TRBJ2-1; TRBD2 agrees at 8 bases. With 2 bases clipped from V and 0 bases from J, the junction kept 4 bases outside the gene matches. CDR1 is SGHRS and CDR2 is YFSETQ in the germline V gene. The CDR3 covers 16 residues. In DNA, the CDR3 is TGCGCCAGCAGCTTCTTAGCGGGGTTCTCCTACAATGAGCAGTTCTTC. As protein: CASSFLAGFSYNEQFF.

The sample holds a few counts of this clone. The CDR3 nucleotides are TGTGCCAGCAGCTTAACAGCGTCCAACTATGGCTACACCTTC. Protein sequence: CASSLTASNYGYTF. The chain has TRBV7-3 and TRBJ1-2, with D unresolved. V was cut by 0 bases and J by 2 bases, with 7 bases left in between. The CDR3 sequence is 14 residues long. Germline V lookup: CDR1 SGHTA, CDR2 FQGTGA.

As to this clone: Germline and junction disagree at one end, which may indicate a read error. The chain has TRBV12-5 and TRBJ1-2; a possible D gene is TRBD1 (6 bases). The CDR3 totals 15 residues. Germline V gene lookup returns CDR1 LGHNT and CDR2 FRNRAP. The CDR3 is CASGLFQGPAMASDF. CDR3 in DNA: TGTGCTAGTGGTTTGTTCCAGGGGCCTGCTATGGCGAGTGACTTC. The entire variable domain, with the rest obtained from reference TRBV12-5 and TRBJ1-2, is as follows: DARVTQTPRHKVTEMGQEVTMRCQPILGHNTVFWYRQTMMQGLELLAYFRNRAPLDDSGMPKDRFSAEMPDATLATLKIQPSEPRDSAVYFCASGLFQGPAMASDFGSGTRLTVV.

This clone was seen repeatedly, ten times or more. DNA for the CDR3: TGTGCCAGCAGCTTCCCGGGGGGGAGATACGAGCAGTACTTC. This codes for CASSFPGGRYEQYF. V is TRBV5-4 and J is TRBJ2-7; 8 bases fit TRBD2. Trimming cost V 2 bases and J 4 bases; bases outside gene matches: 5. The CDR3 has 14 amino acids. The germline V gene encodes CDR1 SGHNT and CDR2 YYREEE (reference sequence).

V is TRBV5-6 and J is TRBJ2-7; 7 bases are a match to TRBD2. The CDR3 is 12 residues long. V gave up 4 bases and J gave up 4 bases; unmatched junction bases: 2. Per the germline V gene, CDR1 is SGHDT and CDR2 is YYEEEE. CDR3 region: CASSQGGYEQYF. CDR3 sequence (DNA): TGTGCCAGCAGCCAGGGAGGGTACGAGCAGTACTTC.